Reported below is one T cell receptor beta chain. Its antigen specificity is not known. Base qualities were left out, and no much larger clone turns up one base away. The time point label of this sample denotes: pre-sensitization, week 0. What the treatment or condition label conveys for this sample: therapeutic diphenylcyclopropenone sensitization with weekly scalp DPC. At each patch-test visit, blood was drawn before the patch test was applied. Patients were considered eligible if aged 18 to 70, diagnosed with alopecia and deemed suitable for DPC therapy, and patients were excluded if pregnant. Total RNA was isolated from unfractionated whole blood collected in Tempus Blood RNA tubes. V is pared back by 5 bases and J by 5 bases, with 14 bases lying between the germline termini. The CDR3 spans 14 residues, from the cysteine through the phenylalanine. The read is trimmed to its CDR3 DNA, 42 bases read in frame from base 1. CDR1 and CDR2 were assigned from the germline V gene as SGHAT and FQNNGV.

The data stem from a study of human T cells and chemical hapten exposure (TCRdb year 2021). About the full investigation: For sensitization, 2% DPC in acetone was applied to a roughly 2 cm by roughly 2 cm area of upper inner arm skin. Throughout the approximately 24-week study period, patients were also given weekly therapeutic DPC doses on the scalp. Patch testing was performed on the upper back with Finn chambers containing 0.01% DPC, and the patch tests were scored after 6 days according to International Contact Dermatitis Research Group standards. The patient cohort, mostly female, included alopecia areata with under or over 50% scalp involvement, alopecia totalis and alopecia universalis. Libraries were pooled for sequencing, and variation in per-sample TCR yields was attributed mainly to small differences in library volumes within the pool. This study followed changes in the peripheral blood TCR repertoire in vivo during primary and secondary sensitization of alopecia patients to the hapten diphenylcyclopropenone (DPC). Patient blood was sampled pre-sensitization (week 0) and at 2, 6 and about 24 weeks after DPC sensitization. For TCR sequencing, blood came from over 25 alopecia patients at anywhere from one to four time points (pre-sensitization, 2, 6 and 24 weeks). The paper's findings and limits, for the study overall: Because every patient had alopecia, a presumed autoimmune disease, the patients' immune response might differ from that of healthy individuals. Patch test score was positively correlated with the number of PT1 expanded TCRs, with significance at thresholds 8, 16 and 32 but not at 4. After repeated subsampling, the strength of the expansion versus patch-test correlation and the threshold at which it became significant changed. DPC sensitization did not change the number of TCRs with a frequency above 1 in 1000, and there was no evidence of changes in global repertoire structure. Significantly more large CDR3 similarity clusters were formed by expanded TCRs than by pre-sensitization or healthy control sets, consistent with antigen-driven responses.

Library preparation employed RACE. TCRdb records NextSeq 500 as the sequencer. During library preparation, unique molecular identifiers were attached to individual cDNA molecules so that TCRs could be counted quantitatively and reproducibly. For every blood RNA sample, sequencing covered both the TCR alpha and TCR beta chains. The authors' analysis ran thus. Samples had a median of about 90,000 TCRs, with a range from about 23,224 to 700,000. V, J and CDR3 annotation of the TCR reads was carried out using the Decombinator software suite. Every sample was subsampled to the same number of TCRs (28,000) for the PS versus PT1 abundance plots. Expanded TCRs were defined as absent before sensitization and observed at least eight times at the 2-week time point. TCRdb reprocessing: public reads trimmed at Q25 with fastp, clones called with MiXCR, in-frame beta chains kept. Rows are combined by CDR3 protein, so each entry shows the most common genes and DNA. For this entry, the V and J calls and clone size follow TCRdb and not the study's own pipeline. This sample has 180,000 or so distinct CDR3 sequences in its table, and around 30% of those were observed once. The top ten hold about 2.8% of the sample.

The chain was built from TRBV11-2 and TRBJ2-3; a tentative D match to TRBD1 spans 6 bases. This clonotype was sampled from a woman younger than 45 with alopecia areata. Some clones in this sample may be carry-over from other donors' samples. Sample: whole blood, taken in connection with sensitization to the hapten diphenylcyclopropenone (DPC). The nucleotides are TGTGCCAGCAGCCGACAGGTGGCAGAAGATACGCAGTATTTT. Translated, this gives CASSRQVAEDTQYF.